This TCR beta chain is drawn from a study of blood T cell repertoires in COVID-19 (dated by TCRdb to the early 2020s). Background for the entire study: Samples from collaborators originated in the United States, Italy and Spain and spanned both the acute and convalescent phases of COVID-19. The material from the prospective study consisted of cDNA or gDNA derived from T cells, B-cell-depleted T cells, or PBMCs. Deeply sampled blood TCRbeta repertoires from subjects exposed to, actively infected with, or recovered from COVID-19 were included in the dataset. The repertoires were released in a freely available public database meant as a resource for research on the immune response to SARS-CoV-2. Samples came from the ongoing ImmuneRACE study (first 160 participants) plus 1,254 subjects from 6 global collaborators. Sample metadata almost always included a de-identified subject ID, COVID-19 status, age in years and sex. Where available, HLA class I and class II types were obtained from metadata supplied by the sample provider rather than from assay-based typing. Study-wide findings and limitations: How much clinical and demographic metadata was included differed by source and by participant, and the metadata was provided uncurated.

Collaborating institutions collected whole blood in K2EDTA tubes following their own protocols. Collaborator samples were shipped for TCRbeta analysis as frozen whole blood, isolated PBMCs, or DNA extracted from either sample type. A distance of 10 bases separates the germline ends of V and J, which lose 0 bases and 3 bases respectively. CDR3 length: 16 amino acids, cysteine to phenylalanine. CDR3 DNA is the only sequence kept; it has 48 bases, read in frame from the first base. In the germline V gene, CDR1 corresponds to SGDLS and CDR2 to YYNGEE. TCRbeta CDR3 regions were amplified from genomic DNA using the immunoSEQ Assay, a bias-controlled multiplex PCR. The paper's processing steps were these. Within the assay, amplification of reference gene primers was used to estimate how many nucleated cells each sample contained. To quantify the absolute abundance of each unique TCRbeta CDR3 rearrangement, sequence reads were collapsed and filtered. For each sample, productive Simpson clonality was calculated as the square root of Simpson's diversity index across productive rearrangements. TCRdb re-hosts the immuneACCESS table, in-frame sequences only. Its copies lack some clones; in the studies checked, an unresolved V gene accounts for under half of them, and the cause for the rest is not known. The V and J calls and the clone size are those of that table, but D and trimming were determined from the DNA. Here the sample has about 85,000 clones; about four fifths occur a single time. The top ten clonotypes cover around 1.3% of the sample.

On this clone itself: The antigen it recognizes is unknown. No per-base quality is available; no much larger clone lies one base away.

Sequencing was done on a sample of peripheral blood. The source of this sequence is a woman older than 75 with acute or convalescent COVID-19. The V and J segments used are TRBV9 and TRBJ1-6; the D segment cannot be called with confidence. The CDR3 is CASSVAEGLYNSPLHF. The bases read TGTGCCAGCAGCGTAGCGGAGGGCCTCTATAATTCACCCCTCCACTTT.